What follows are 7 T cell receptor beta chains derived from one specimen sequenced in a study of cytomegalovirus exposure and HLA in healthy donors. Sequenced by immunoSEQ multiplex PCR; TCRdb stores in-frame clones only, minus some. The sample holds 50,000 to 70,000 clones, around 95% seen once. Sequences were obtained from PBMCs. The receptors originated from a woman under 30 in good health and CMV-seropositive.

The chain recombines TRBV7-2 with TRBJ1-4; maybe TRBD1 (5 bases). The V gene lost 5 bases and the J gene lost 2 bases, with 9 bases spanning the gap. Germline CDR1 SGHTA, CDR2 FQGNSA. This CDR3 region has 14 residues. The CDR3 loop reads CASSPTVTNEKLFF. CDR3 DNA sequence: TGTGCCAGCAGCCCGACAGTCACTAATGAAAAACTGTTTTTT.

This chain joins TRBV28 and TRBJ1-5; 7 bases align to TRBD1. The CDR3 extends over 17 amino acids. Trimming took 6 bases from V and 3 from J; bases not matched to a gene: 14. Germline assignment: CDR1 MDHEN and CDR2 SYDVKM. The chain's CDR3 is CASSPYYGTANNQPQHF. Written as DNA, the CDR3 is TGTGCCAGCAGCCCTTACTACGGGACAGCCAACAATCAGCCCCAGCATTTT.

This chain uses TRBV19 with TRBJ2-3; the D is unclear. Germline assignment: CDR1 LNHDA and CDR2 SQIVND (reference sequence). Trimming shortened V by 2 bases and J by 0 bases, and 9 bases separated the two germline ends. CDR3 length equals 15 residues. CDR3 coding DNA: TGTGCCAGTAGTATAAAGAGTTCTAGCACAGATACGCAGTATTTT. It specifies CASSIKSSSTDTQYF.

The sample holds one count of this clone. This chain joins TRBV7-6 and TRBJ1-5, with D perhaps matching TRBD1 (5 bases). Looked up from germline, CDR1 is SGHVS and CDR2 is FNYEAQ. The CDR3 spans 14 residues. Trimming left V 0 bases short and J 8 bases short, with 11 bases between. CDR3 in DNA: TGTGCCAGCAGCTTAGCTGGTCGGGGGGAGCCCCAGCATTTT. The encoded protein is CASSLAGRGEPQHF.

The rearrangement joins TRBV5-1 to TRBJ1-1, with D maybe TRBD1 (6 bases). Germline V gene sequence: CDR1 SGHRS, CDR2 YFSETQ. The germline V and J ends were trimmed by 8 bases and 7 bases, with 24 bases remaining between them. This CDR3 is 15 amino acids long. CDR3 sequence: CASGVDSNLPSEAFF. DNA for the CDR3: TGCGCCAGTGGGGTGGACAGCAACCTACCAAGTGAAGCTTTCTTT.

This clone has only one observation. The chain carries TRBV11-3 and TRBJ2-1; 7 bases match TRBD2. This CDR3 is 14 amino acids long. J lost 4 bases, V lost 0 bases, and 0 bases had no gene match. In germline, CDR1 is SGHNT, CDR2 YENEEA. DNA of the CDR3: TGTGCCAGCAGCTTAGAGGGACTATACAATGAGCAGTTCTTC. Protein: CASSLEGLYNEQFF.

J is TRBJ1-6 and V is TRBV10-3; the match to TRBD1 covers 8 bases. V shed 2 bases, J shed 1 base, and the junction held 7 bases outside the gene matches. This CDR3 is 18 amino acids long. CDR1 is ENHRY and CDR2 is SYGVKD in the germline V gene. The DNA for the CDR3 is TGTGCCATCAGTGAGCCAGGGGGCATAGGGTCCTATAATTCACCCCTCCACTTT. It codes for CAISEPGGIGSYNSPLHF.